This T cell receptor beta chain was sequenced in a study of OX40 agonist ivuxolimab in advanced cancers. Whole-study context: Males comprised over 80% of the group, whose mean age was about 62 years (range roughly 20 to 85). Study-wide findings and caveats: Certain nonresponders likewise exhibited a low normalized T-cell clonal expansion. Dosing at 0.1 to 3.0 mg/kg was accompanied by clonal expansion of CD4+ and CD8+ blood T cells by week 6.

Here immunoSEQ multiplex PCR was the method, and the copy in TCRdb shows in-frame clones only, minus some. The top ten clones hold 13% of a sample with 50,000 to 65,000 clones, roughly 92% of them seen once. Notes on this clone: The antigen remains undetermined.

Here the sequenced sample was CD4+ or CD8+ T cells sorted from blood, taken in a trial of the OX40 agonist ivuxolimab. The TCR sequence derives from an adult with an advanced solid tumor such as melanoma, head and neck, liver or kidney cancer.

This CDR3 is CATSRDWDGPLEQYF. The CDR3 coding sequence is TGTGCCACCAGCAGAGATTGGGACGGCCCTCTCGAGCAGTACTTC. The chain employs TRBV15 and TRBJ2-7; either TRBD1 or TRBD2 may supply D (5 bases each). The CDR3 is 15 residues long. CDR1 is LNHNV, CDR2 YYDKDF, per germline (reference sequence). Trimming left V 0 bases short and J 6 bases short, with 15 bases between. Supplemented by reference TRBV15 and TRBJ2-7, the full variable domain reads DAMVIQNPRYQVTQFGKPVTLSCSQTLNHNVMYWYQQKSSQAPKLLFHYYDKDFNNEADTPDNFQSRRPNTSFCFLDIRSPGLGDTAMYLCATSRDWDGPLEQYFGPGTRLTVT.